This TCR beta chain was identified during a study of OX40 agonist ivuxolimab in advanced cancers. Remarks on this clone: No antigen is known for it.

J gave up 4 bases and V 1 base, and 8 bases lay outside the gene matches. The germline CDR1 and CDR2 sequences are MGHDK and SYGVNS. This CDR3 is built from 16 residues. The data were produced by immunoSEQ multiplex PCR, yet TCRdb's version contains in-frame clones alone and is incomplete. The table includes about 64,000 clones, about four fifths detected once. Study observations and caveats: Those patients achieving a partial response at 0.1-3.0 mg/kg showed among the lowest clonal expansion.

This receptor was obtained from an adult with an advanced solid tumor such as melanoma, head and neck, liver or kidney cancer. V is TRBV25-1 and J is TRBJ2-5; TRBD2 matches at 8 bases. This specimen consisted of CD4+ or CD8+ T cells sorted from blood, obtained in a trial of the OX40 agonist ivuxolimab. The CDR3 protein is CASSESDGGAGETQYF. The CDR3 nucleotides read TGTGCCAGCAGTGAATCGGACGGGGGGGCAGGAGAGACCCAGTACTTC.